Each of the 32 T cell receptor beta chains below was sequenced from the same sample in a study of CD8 T cells in ankylosing spondylitis. TCRdb itself ran the 5' RACE reads through MiXCR, one entry per CDR3 protein. Of roughly 130,000 distinct CDR3 sequences listed, 9.3% are singletons. The sample was blood, either unsorted or a sorted T cell fraction (not recorded which). These receptors were collected from a male donor with ankylosing spondylitis or in good health (not recorded which).

V is TRBV7-2 and J is TRBJ1-6; possible D gene TRBD1, 5 bases. Germline V CDR1 and CDR2: SGHTA, FQGNSA. Trimming cost V 11 bases and J 2 bases, with 13 bases left between them. This CDR3 spans 14 amino acids. The DNA for the CDR3 is TGTGCCTCGACGCAGGGCACCTATAATTCACCCCTCCACTTT. It encodes CASTQGTYNSPLHF.

This clonotype has a count of ten or more. This chain links TRBV7-2 with TRBJ2-1; D may be TRBD1 (5 bases). Trimming left V 5 bases short and J 2 bases short, with 7 bases between. CDR1 is SGHTA, CDR2 FQGNSA, per germline. This CDR3 region has 13 residues. CDR3 sequence: CASSKTAYNEQFF. CDR3 DNA sequence: TGTGCCAGCAGCAAGACAGCCTACAATGAGCAGTTCTTC.

The chain uses TRBV9 and TRBJ2-7, with D uncertain. V was pared by 4 bases and J by 2 bases, with 16 bases between. The CDR3 loop spans 15 amino acids. Per germline, CDR1 SGDLS and CDR2 YYNGEE. DNA of the CDR3: TGTGCCAGCAGCTCAAACTCGGACGGAACCTACGAGCAGTACTTC. Translated: CASSSNSDGTYEQYF.

This clonotype has just a few counts. The chain uses TRBV4-3 and TRBJ2-1; D remains unclear. The CDR3 length is 12 residues. From germline, CDR1 is LGHNA and CDR2 YSLEER. Trimming stripped 11 bases from V and 6 bases from J, with 14 bases between. CDR3 in amino acids: CASERQPNEQFF. CDR3 DNA: TGCGCCTCAGAGAGGCAACCCAATGAGCAGTTCTTC.

This clonotype came up many times. The V and J genes are TRBV29-1 and TRBJ2-1; unclear D gene. Trimming took 2 bases from V and 6 from J, leaving 11 bases between them. The CDR3 runs 13 residues. The V gene's germline CDR1 is SQVTM and CDR2 ANQGSEA. The CDR3 region is CSVEWRFSNEQFF. The CDR3 DNA reads as TGCAGCGTTGAATGGCGCTTCTCCAATGAGCAGTTCTTC.

The sample holds many counts of this clonotype. The rearrangement uses TRBV20-1 and TRBJ2-5, with TRBD1 matching over 8 bases. The germline gives CDR1 DFQATT, CDR2 SNEGSKA (reference sequence). The V gene end was trimmed by 4 bases and the J gene end by 5 bases; junction bases not matched to a gene: 6. The CDR3 consists of 13 residues. DNA for the CDR3: TGCAGTGCTACGACAGGGGTTTGGGAGACCCAGTACTTC. As protein: CSATTGVWETQYF.

The CDR3: CASSPTENSLFF. CDR3 coding DNA: TGTGCCAGCTCACCAACGGAGAATAGCCTGTTCTTC. The chain uses TRBV18 and TRBJ2-1; the D is unclear. In germline, CDR1 is KGHSH, CDR2 LQKENI. CDR3 size: 12 residues. V lost 2 bases and J 15 bases, leaving 14 bases between the germline ends.

This clonotype appeared many times. This chain connects TRBV20-1 to TRBJ1-2; 9 bases map to TRBD1. CDR3 size: 17 residues. V was pared by 6 bases and J by 4 bases, with 18 bases of the junction left unmatched. CDR1 is DFQATT and CDR2 is SNEGSKA in the germline V gene (reference sequence). CDR3 residues: CSANPGTGQEGAYGYTF. CDR3 DNA: TGCAGTGCCAACCCCGGGACAGGGCAAGAGGGGGCCTATGGCTACACCTTC.

This clonotype was counted at least ten times. This chain links TRBV5-1 with TRBJ2-7, with 9 bases fitting TRBD2. This CDR3 comprises 18 residues. Germline lookup yields CDR1 SGHRS and CDR2 YFSETQ. V dropped 2 bases and J dropped 2; count of bases not matched to a gene: 14. The CDR3 DNA reads as TGCGCCAGCAGCTTCTCCCTAGCGGGACCCGGGTCTCCCTACGAGCAGTACTTC. Protein product: CASSFSLAGPGSPYEQYF.

The table lists this clonotype with many counts. The chain is built from TRBV10-3 and TRBJ2-1; D is possibly TRBD1 (5 bases). Trimming shortened V by 3 bases and J by 5 bases, and 11 bases separated the two germline ends. The CDR3 is 14 residues long. Germline V gene sequence: CDR1 ENHRY, CDR2 SYGVKD. The CDR3 region has the DNA TGTGCCATCAGTGATTTACAGGAACACAATGAGCAGTTCTTC. It is translated as CAISDLQEHNEQFF.

This clonotype was counted at least ten times. The chain uses TRBV20-1 and TRBJ2-5; TRBD1 matches 8 bases. Per germline, CDR1 DFQATT and CDR2 SNEGSKA (reference sequence). The CDR3 loop spans 15 amino acids. The V gene end was trimmed by 0 bases and the J gene end by 4 bases; junction bases not matched to a gene: 7. CDR3 in DNA: TGCAGTGCTAGAGACCCAGGGGGCGCGAGAGAGACCCAGTACTTC. Amino acid sequence: CSARDPGGARETQYF.

This clonotype was counted many times. This sequence joins TRBV20-1 and TRBJ2-7; D might be TRBD1 (6 bases). The germline V gene encodes CDR1 DFQATT and CDR2 SNEGSKA (reference sequence). V lost 5 bases, J lost 3 bases, and 14 bases lay in between. The CDR3 has 13 residues. In DNA, the CDR3 is TGCAGTGCTCCGGGGCAGGGGATCTACGAGCAGTACTTC. Its protein is CSAPGQGIYEQYF.

This clonotype was counted ten times or more. V and J are TRBV3-1 and TRBJ2-1; 9 positions match TRBD2. Unmatched junction bases numbered 2, after V lost 1 base and J lost 7 bases. Germline V lookup: CDR1 LGHDT, CDR2 YNNKEL (reference sequence). The CDR3 sequence is 14 residues long. DNA for the CDR3: TGTGCCAGCAGCCAAGGCGGGGGGGGGAATGAGCAGTTCTTC. This translates into CASSQGGGGNEQFF.

This clonotype occurred many times. The V call is TRBV5-1, the J call TRBJ2-7, with D possibly being TRBD1 (6 bases). V gave up 4 bases and J gave up 6 bases, with 20 bases separating them. Germline values: CDR1 SGHRS, CDR2 YFSETQ. The CDR3 loop spans 15 amino acids. The CDR3 loop reads CASSTNTGSLREQYF. The CDR3 DNA reads as TGCGCCAGCAGCACGAATACAGGGTCGTTGCGCGAGCAGTACTTC.

This clonotype was observed at least ten times. The gene calls are TRBV20-1 and TRBJ2-1; TRBD2 agrees at 12 bases. The CDR3 is made up of 16 amino acids. CDR1 is DFQATT and CDR2 is SNEGSKA in the germline V gene (reference sequence). V lost 5 bases, J lost 3 bases, and 8 bases stayed unmatched. For the CDR3, the DNA is TGCAGTGCTCCAACGCCGGGACTAGCGGGCTACAATGAGCAGTTCTTC. Protein: CSAPTPGLAGYNEQFF.

This clonotype was seen repeatedly, ten times or more. V is TRBV3-1 and J is TRBJ2-7; TRBD2 matches 11 bases. Germline CDR1 reads LGHDT; CDR2 reads YNNKEL (reference sequence). The V segment lost 3 bases and the J segment 2 bases; nucleotides outside the gene matches: 9. The CDR3 consists of 17 residues. CDR3 DNA sequence: TGTGCCAGCAGCCAGGGACTAGCGGCGCGTTATACCTACGAGCAGTACTTC. This translates into CASSQGLAARYTYEQYF.

This clonotype was seen a handful of times. CDR3 nucleotides: TGCGCCAGCAGCCAAGAGCCTAGCGGGAGTCTCAGCACAGATACGCAGTATTTT. It codes for CASSQEPSGSLSTDTQYF. The chain recombines TRBV4-3 with TRBJ2-3; 10 bases fit TRBD2. The CDR3 spans 18 residues. With 0 bases clipped from V and 0 bases from J, the junction kept 6 bases outside the gene matches. Germline CDR1 and CDR2: LGHNA and YSLEER.

This clonotype was counted only a few times. V is TRBV11-2 and J is TRBJ2-2; 10 positions agree with TRBD2. Germline CDR1 and CDR2: SGHAT and FQNNGV. The V gene end was trimmed by 4 bases and the J gene end by 10 bases; junction bases not matched to a gene: 6. This CDR3 is 14 amino acids long. CDR3 in amino acids: CASSSGLALEELFF. In nucleotides, the CDR3 is TGTGCCAGCAGCTCGGGACTAGCGTTAGAGGAGCTGTTTTTT.

The genes are TRBV6-2 or TRBV6-3 and TRBJ2-5; weak D call: TRBD2 (5 bases). V gave up 5 bases and J gave up 2 bases, with 21 bases separating them. The CDR3 runs to 17 residues. The germline V gene has CDR1 MNHEY and CDR2 SVGEGT. Here the CDR3 reads CASSGGRISSIQETQYF. In DNA, the CDR3 is TGTGCCAGCAGTGGAGGCCGGATTTCGTCTATTCAAGAGACCCAGTACTTC.

This clonotype was recorded at least ten times. This chain connects TRBV7-3 to TRBJ2-2, with D perhaps matching TRBD1 (6 bases). Germline values: CDR1 SGHTA, CDR2 FQGTGA. The V and J ends lost 5 bases and 4 bases respectively, with 17 bases between them. The CDR3 sequence is 16 residues long. The CDR3 DNA reads TGTGCCAGCAGCGCGCATTCGACAGGACGCACCGGGGAGCTGTTTTTT. Translated: CASSAHSTGRTGELFF.

This clonotype was picked up a small number of times. Its ends do not fully match the called genes, so a read error is possible. J is TRBJ2-4 and V is TRBV20-1; tentative D call: TRBD1 (6 bases). Germline V lookup: CDR1 DFQATT, CDR2 SNEGSKA (reference sequence). This CDR3 comprises 16 residues. The CDR3 bases are TGCAGTGCTAGAGAGGGGGCCGCAAGACTCAAAAACAGTCAGTACTTC. Protein sequence: CSAREGAARLKNSQYF.

This clonotype has more than one count but fewer than ten. The chain carries TRBV5-8 and TRBJ2-5, with a weak D call TRBD2 (6 bases). Trimming took off 4 bases at V and 5 bases at J, with 18 bases between the two ends. The CDR3 has 15 amino acids. CDR1 SGHTS and CDR2 YDEGEE come from the germline V gene. The CDR3 DNA reads TGTGCCAGCAGCGCGGGGACTCCTATAGGGGAGACCCAGTACTTC. It translates to CASSAGTPIGETQYF.

In regard to this clonotype: This could be a read error, since a much larger clone is one nucleotide away. The chain joins TRBV6-2 or TRBV6-3 to TRBJ2-4; possibly TRBD2 for D (5 bases). The CDR3 loop spans 17 amino acids. Germline values: CDR1 MNHEY, CDR2 SVGEGT. CDR3 sequence reads: CASSSPSMRAAKNSQYF. Written as DNA, the CDR3 is TGTGCCAGCAGTTCCCCATCGATGCGGGCGGCCAAAAACAGTCAGTACTTC.

The rearrangement joins TRBV7-8 to TRBJ2-1; D is unresolved. The V and J ends lost 6 bases and 7 bases respectively, with 7 bases between them. Germline V CDR1 and CDR2: SGHVS, FQNEAQ. This CDR3 is built from 11 residues. The chain's CDR3 is CASSPRNEQFF. The CDR3 region has the DNA TGTGCCAGCAGTCCACGAAATGAGCAGTTCTTC.

This clonotype was seen at least ten times. The chain is built from TRBV29-1 and TRBJ2-1, with 13 bases that match TRBD2. V was clipped by 5 bases and J by 4 bases; unmatched bases: 2. This CDR3 has 14 amino acids. CDR1 is SQVTM and CDR2 is ANQGSEA in the germline V gene. This chain's CDR3 is CSVRGLAGYNEQFF. CDR3 coding DNA: TGCAGCGTTAGGGGACTAGCGGGATACAATGAGCAGTTCTTC.

The table lists this clonotype with many counts. The chain joins TRBV4-3 to TRBJ2-7, with a weak D call TRBD2 (6 bases). CDR1 and CDR2 from the germline V gene are LGHNA and YSLEER. Trimming took off 5 bases at V and 3 bases at J, with 20 bases between the two ends. The CDR3 runs 16 residues. For the CDR3, the DNA is TGCGCCAGCAGCGACGGGCTAGCGACCTTTATCTACGAGCAGTACTTC. It yields the protein CASSDGLATFIYEQYF.

This clonotype has at least ten counts. The chain links TRBV5-1 to TRBJ2-2; TRBD1 agrees at 11 bases. This CDR3 has 17 amino acids. V lost 4 bases and J lost 2; bases outside the gene matches: 7. Per germline, CDR1 SGHRS and CDR2 YFSETQ. The CDR3: CASSGRTGGRNTGELFF. CDR3 sequence (DNA): TGCGCCAGCAGCGGACGGACAGGGGGCCGTAACACCGGGGAGCTGTTTTTT. The full variable domain, with the rest looked up from reference TRBV5-1 and TRBJ2-2, is KAGVTQTPRYLIKTRGQQVTLSCSPISGHRSVSWYQQTPGQGLQFLFEYFSETQRNKGNFPGRFSGRQFSNSRSEMNVSTLELGDSALYLCASSGRTGGRNTGELFFGEGSRLTVL.

This clonotype was detected a few times. This sequence joins TRBV11-1 and TRBJ2-7, with D unresolved. Per germline, CDR1 SGHAT and CDR2 FQDESV (reference sequence). V shed 5 bases and J shed 5 bases, with 10 bases lying between them. The CDR3 is made up of 12 amino acids. CDR3 loop: CASSPGAHEQYF. CDR3 bases: TGTGCCAGCAGCCCCGGCGCCCACGAGCAGTACTTC. Full variable domain (outside the CDR3, taken from reference TRBV11-1 and TRBJ2-7): EAEVAQSPRYKITEKSQAVAFWCDPISGHATLYWYRQILGQGPELLVQFQDESVVDDSQLPKDRFSAERLKGVDSTLKIQPAELGDSAMYLCASSPGAHEQYFGPGTRLTVT.

The chain has TRBV15 and TRBJ2-7; D not resolved. Germline-derived CDR1 and CDR2 are LNHNV and YYDKDF (reference sequence). The V and J ends lost 0 bases and 6 bases respectively, with 9 bases between them. This CDR3 spans 13 amino acids. The CDR3 coding sequence is TGTGCCACCAGCAGAGATTCTCACCTCGAGCAGTACTTC. It yields the protein CATSRDSHLEQYF.

In this sample, this clonotype turned up many times. The J gene is TRBJ2-7, the V gene TRBV4-2; 7 bases match TRBD2. The germline V gene has CDR1 LGHNA and CDR2 YNFKEQ. The CDR3 consists of 15 residues. J lost 0 bases, V lost 1 base, and 3 bases had no gene match. The CDR3 here is CASSQGLAASYEQYF. The CDR3 bases are TGTGCCAGCAGCCAAGGGCTAGCGGCCTCCTACGAGCAGTACTTC.

This clonotype was picked up many times. The rearrangement uses TRBV7-9 and TRBJ1-2; D uncertain. Trimming shortened V by 5 bases and J by 8 bases, and 18 bases separated the two germline ends. CDR1 and CDR2 from the germline V gene are SEHNR and FQNEAQ (reference sequence). The CDR3 runs to 14 residues. This CDR3 reads CASSRGGQADGYTF. The CDR3 DNA sequence: TGTGCCAGCAGCAGAGGAGGGCAGGCGGACGGCTACACCTTC. Full variable domain (remainder filled in from reference TRBV7-9 and TRBJ1-2): DTGVSQNPRHKITKRGQNVTFRCDPISEHNRLYWYRQTLGQGPEFLTYFQNEAQLEKSRLLSDRFSAERPKGSFSTLEIQRTEQGDSAMYLCASSRGGQADGYTFGSGTRLTVV.

The V gene is TRBV10-3, the J gene TRBJ2-7; no definite D call. V was shortened by 8 bases and J by 4 bases, with 9 bases between the two germline ends. The CDR3 has 11 amino acids. Germline CDR1 is ENHRY and CDR2 is SYGVKD. CDR3 region: CAISPAYEQYF. In DNA form, the CDR3 reads TGTGCCATCTCCCCGGCTTACGAGCAGTACTTC.